One and the same sample provided the 21 T cell receptor beta chains below, sequenced in a study of blood T cell repertoires in COVID-19. Here immunoSEQ multiplex PCR was the method, and the copy in TCRdb shows in-frame clones only, minus some. The sample includes roughly 180,000 clones, 81% seen only once; the top ten take around 5.1%. The sequencing input was PBMCs or T cells enriched from blood (not recorded which). Receptors originate from a woman aged 40-49 years with acute COVID-19.

Notes on this clone: A read error may produce the germline difference seen at one junction end. DNA for the CDR3: TGCGCCAGCAGGTTGGGCAGGCAAAATGAAAAACTGTTTTTT. As protein: CASRLGRQNEKLFF. V and J are TRBV5-1 and TRBJ1-4; D not resolved. This CDR3 contains 14 residues. Germline V CDR1 and CDR2: SGHRS, YFSETQ.

The rearrangement joins TRBV19 to TRBJ1-1; D not certain. Germline-derived CDR1 and CDR2 are LNHDA and SQIVND (reference sequence). The CDR3 extends over 14 amino acids. V was trimmed by 6 bases and J by 4 bases, leaving 15 bases between them. This CDR3 reads CASSRGETLTEAFF. CDR3 DNA: TGTGCCAGTAGCCGTGGGGAGACTCTCACTGAAGCTTTCTTT.

The chain employs TRBV28 and TRBJ2-1; 8 positions match TRBD2. Germline V gene sequence: CDR1 MDHEN, CDR2 SYDVKM. Trimming cost V 5 bases and J 0 bases; bases outside gene matches: 18. CDR3 length: 20 residues. CDR3 in amino acids: CASSAPSGSLYRSSYNEQFF. DNA of the CDR3: TGTGCCAGCAGTGCCCCCAGCGGGAGCCTATATCGGAGCTCCTACAATGAGCAGTTCTTC.

The J gene is TRBJ2-7, the V gene TRBV5-4; 8 positions match TRBD1. CDR3 length: 13 residues. The germline gives CDR1 SGHNT, CDR2 YYREEE (reference sequence). V trimming: 4 bases; J trimming: 4 bases; junction bases outside the gene matches: 4. CDR3 region: CASSPDREYEQYF. The CDR3 DNA sequence: TGTGCCAGCAGCCCGGACAGGGAATACGAGCAGTACTTC.

The table lists this clone with a few counts. The J gene is TRBJ2-1, the V gene TRBV10-2, with 15 nucleotides matching TRBD2. V shed 3 bases, J shed 0 bases, and the junction held 9 bases outside the gene matches. Germline CDR1 is WSHSY and CDR2 is SAAADI. The CDR3 loop spans 20 amino acids. Written as DNA, the CDR3 is TGCGCCAGCAGTGACCCCCCGGGACTAGCGGGAGGAGGCTCCTACAATGAGCAGTTCTTC. Its translation: CASSDPPGLAGGGSYNEQFF.

The genes are TRBV7-9 and TRBJ1-1, with 7 nucleotides matching TRBD1. The junction had 10 bases not matched to a gene; V was cut back by 5 bases and J by 4 bases. The CDR3 length is 15 residues. Germline lookup yields CDR1 SEHNR and CDR2 FQNEAQ (reference sequence). CDR3 DNA sequence: TGTGCCAGCAGCAATCCGTGGACAGGCATCACTGAAGCTTTCTTT. Protein: CASSNPWTGITEAFF. The full variable domain, its missing parts supplied by reference TRBV7-9 and TRBJ1-1, is DTGVSQNPRHKITKRGQNVTFRCDPISEHNRLYWYRQTLGQGPEFLTYFQNEAQLEKSRLLSDRFSAERPKGSFSTLEIQRTEQGDSAMYLCASSNPWTGITEAFFGQGTRLTVV.

The chain has TRBV5-4 and TRBJ2-5; 12 bases agree with TRBD1. The CDR3 sequence is 16 residues long. Germline loops: CDR1 SGHNT, CDR2 YYREEE (reference sequence). The ends lost 4 bases at V and 3 bases at J; junction bases unmatched: 7. The CDR3 here is CASSPGQGAQKETQYF. CDR3 nucleotides: TGTGCCAGCAGCCCGGGACAGGGGGCGCAAAAAGAGACCCAGTACTTC.

This clone has more than one count but fewer than ten. The chain has TRBV10-3 and TRBJ1-2, with 10 bases lining up with TRBD1. From germline, CDR1 is ENHRY and CDR2 SYGVKD. V was clipped by 0 bases and J by 0 bases; unmatched bases: 1. This CDR3 region has 16 residues. The CDR3 coding sequence is TGTGCCATCAGTGAGTCGACAGGGGGCGCTAACTATGGCTACACCTTC. It encodes CAISESTGGANYGYTF.

The rearrangement links TRBV7-9 to TRBJ2-2; D possibly corresponds to TRBD2 (5 bases). There are 15 residues in the CDR3. Trimming took off 5 bases at V and 3 bases at J, with 13 bases between the two ends. Germline CDR1 is SEHNR and CDR2 is FQNEAQ (reference sequence). The chain's CDR3 is CASSDREGDTGELFF. The DNA of the CDR3 is TGTGCCAGCAGCGACCGAGAGGGCGACACCGGGGAGCTGTTTTTT.

The gene calls are TRBV7-3 and TRBJ2-3, with D perhaps TRBD1 (5 bases). Germline V gene lookup returns CDR1 SGHTA and CDR2 FQGTGA. V gave up 2 bases and J gave up 7 bases, with 16 bases separating them. CDR3 length: 15 amino acids. The CDR3: CASSLDTGPGYTQYF. DNA for the CDR3: TGTGCCAGCAGCTTAGATACTGGCCCAGGGTATACGCAGTATTTT. Complete variable domain (other parts from reference TRBV7-3 and TRBJ2-3): GAGVSQTPSNKVTEKGKYVELRCDPISGHTALYWYRQSLGQGPEFLIYFQGTGAADDSGLPNDRFFAVRPEGSVSTLKIQRTERGDSAVYLCASSLDTGPGYTQYFGPGTRLTVL.

The V and J genes are TRBV7-8 and TRBJ2-1, with a tentative D call TRBD2 (5 bases). Deletions cut 5 bases from V and 3 bases from J, with 17 bases between. CDR1 is SGHVS and CDR2 is FQNEAQ in the germline V gene. The length of the CDR3 is 16 residues. The CDR3 nucleotides are TGTGCCAGCAGCCCCCCCGGGAAGCAGGTCTACAATGAGCAGTTCTTC. Translating it yields CASSPPGKQVYNEQFF.

The chain uses TRBV6-5 and TRBJ1-2, with D perhaps TRBD1 (6 bases). From germline, CDR1 is MNHEY and CDR2 SVGAGI. Deletions cut 6 bases from V and 4 bases from J, with 18 bases between. The CDR3 runs 15 residues. CDR3 sequence: CASSRGGGAVYGYTF. In nucleotides, the CDR3 is TGTGCCAGCAGCCGAGGGGGGGGCGCCGTCTATGGCTACACCTTC.

The chain uses TRBV27 and TRBJ1-2; TRBD1 is a possible D gene (5 bases). Trimming took 5 bases from V and 5 from J, leaving 24 bases between them. Germline V gene lookup returns CDR1 MNHEY and CDR2 SMNVEV (reference sequence). The CDR3 sequence is 17 residues long. CDR3 region: CASSPPGVGGWKYGYTF. The CDR3 bases are TGTGCCAGCAGTCCTCCGGGGGTTGGGGGTTGGAAGTATGGCTACACCTTC.

The chain links TRBV18 to TRBJ1-2; 8 bases align to TRBD1. The CDR3 is made up of 15 amino acids. The germline CDR1 and CDR2 sequences are KGHSH and LQKENI. Trimming removed 2 bases from V and 6 bases from J; junction bases left unmatched: 8. The CDR3 region is CASSPATGVWNGYTF. The CDR3 nucleotides read TGTGCCAGCTCACCAGCGACAGGGGTATGGAATGGCTACACCTTC.

The gene calls are TRBV5-1 and TRBJ2-1, with 10 bases fitting TRBD2. This CDR3 spans 15 amino acids. Germline V lookup: CDR1 SGHRS, CDR2 YFSETQ. The trim removed 1 base at V and 3 bases at J, leaving 1 base unmatched. The CDR3: CASSLRTSGYNEQFF. CDR3 sequence (DNA): TGCGCCAGCAGCTTGCGGACTAGCGGCTACAATGAGCAGTTCTTC. Full variable domain (missing parts from reference TRBV5-1 and TRBJ2-1): KAGVTQTPRYLIKTRGQQVTLSCSPISGHRSVSWYQQTPGQGLQFLFEYFSETQRNKGNFPGRFSGRQFSNSRSEMNVSTLELGDSALYLCASSLRTSGYNEQFFGPGTRLTVL.

The sample holds many counts of this clone. The chain's CDR3 is CASSLAQGREQYV. The DNA of the CDR3 is TGTGCCAGCAGCTTAGCGCAGGGTCGCGAGCAGTACGTC. The rearrangement uses TRBV7-8 and TRBJ2-7, with a tentative D call TRBD1 (5 bases). This CDR3 spans 13 amino acids. The germline V gene has CDR1 SGHVS and CDR2 FQNEAQ. V gave up 0 bases and J gave up 6 bases, with 9 bases separating them.

This chain joins TRBV4-1 and TRBJ2-1, with D possibly matching TRBD2 (5 bases). This CDR3 is built from 13 residues. With 3 bases removed from V and 9 bases from J, the gap between germline ends came to 12 bases. Per the germline V gene, CDR1 is MGHRA and CDR2 is YSYEKL. CDR3 DNA sequence: TGCGCCAGCAGCCAGTTCCGGGGAAGTGAGCAGTTCTTC. Translated: CASSQFRGSEQFF.

The chain has TRBV6-1 and TRBJ2-7, with 7 nucleotides matching TRBD1. V shed 4 bases and J 4 bases; nucleotides not matched to a gene: 13. The germline gives CDR1 MNHNS, CDR2 SASEGT. The CDR3 consists of 16 residues. As DNA, the CDR3 is TGTGCCAGCAGTGGATCGGCGACAGGGATTGTTTACGAGCAGTACTTC. As protein: CASSGSATGIVYEQYF.

The chain links TRBV5-1 to TRBJ2-2; D remains ambiguous. CDR1 is SGHRS, CDR2 YFSETQ, per germline. The CDR3 runs 14 residues. V was pared by 0 bases and J by 0 bases, with 3 bases between. The CDR3 sequence: CASSLAANTGELFF. CDR3 coding DNA: TGCGCCAGCAGCTTGGCAGCGAACACCGGGGAGCTGTTTTTT. Using reference TRBV5-1 and TRBJ2-2 for the parts outside the CDR3, the full variable domain is KAGVTQTPRYLIKTRGQQVTLSCSPISGHRSVSWYQQTPGQGLQFLFEYFSETQRNKGNFPGRFSGRQFSNSRSEMNVSTLELGDSALYLCASSLAANTGELFFGEGSRLTVL.

V usage is TRBV13 and J usage is TRBJ2-7; D remains unclear. The V gene lost 0 bases and the J gene lost 0 bases, with 6 bases spanning the gap. Per germline, CDR1 PRHDT and CDR2 FYEKMQ (reference sequence). The CDR3 loop spans 14 amino acids. CDR3 loop: CASSLGRSSYEQYV. For the CDR3, the DNA is TGTGCCAGCAGCTTAGGAAGGAGCTCCTACGAGCAGTACGTC.

Here the CDR3 DNA reads TGTGCCAGCAACTTGAGGGGGTCCACCGGGGAGCTGTTTTTT. It is translated as CASNLRGSTGELFF. This sequence joins TRBV3-1 (or the pseudogene TRBV3-2) and TRBJ2-2, with D perhaps matching TRBD1 (6 bases). The CDR3 spans 14 residues. Per germline, CDR1 LGHDT and CDR2 YNNKEL (reference sequence). Trimming left V 7 bases short and J 4 bases short, with 13 bases between.